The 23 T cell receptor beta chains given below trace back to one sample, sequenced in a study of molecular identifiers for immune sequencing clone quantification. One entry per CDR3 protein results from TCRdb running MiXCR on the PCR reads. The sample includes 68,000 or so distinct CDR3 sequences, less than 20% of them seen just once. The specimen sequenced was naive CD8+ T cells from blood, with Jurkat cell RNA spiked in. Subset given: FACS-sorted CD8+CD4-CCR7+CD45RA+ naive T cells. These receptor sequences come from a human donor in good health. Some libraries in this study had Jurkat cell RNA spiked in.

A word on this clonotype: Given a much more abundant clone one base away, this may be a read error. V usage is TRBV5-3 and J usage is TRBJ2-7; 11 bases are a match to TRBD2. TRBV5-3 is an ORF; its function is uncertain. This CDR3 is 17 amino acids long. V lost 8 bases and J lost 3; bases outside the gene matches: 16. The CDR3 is CASGSVPGLADLYEQYF. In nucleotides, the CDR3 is TGTGCCAGCGGCTCTGTCCCGGGACTAGCGGATCTCTACGAGCAGTACTTC.

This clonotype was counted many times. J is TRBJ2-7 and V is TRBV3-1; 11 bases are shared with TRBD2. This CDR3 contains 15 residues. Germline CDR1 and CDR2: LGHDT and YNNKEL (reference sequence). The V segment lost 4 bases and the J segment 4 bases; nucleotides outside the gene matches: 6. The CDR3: CASSPVAGGMYEQYF. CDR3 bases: TGTGCCAGCAGCCCGGTAGCGGGAGGGATGTACGAGCAGTACTTC.

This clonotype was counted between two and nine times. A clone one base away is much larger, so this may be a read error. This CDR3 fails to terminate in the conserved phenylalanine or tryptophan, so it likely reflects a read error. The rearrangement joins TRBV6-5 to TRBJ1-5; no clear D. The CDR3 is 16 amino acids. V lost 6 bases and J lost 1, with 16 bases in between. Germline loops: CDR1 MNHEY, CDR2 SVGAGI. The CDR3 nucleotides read TGTGCCAGCAGCTTAACAGAACCCCGGAGCAATCAGCCCCAGCATCTT. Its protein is CASSLTEPRSNQPQHL.

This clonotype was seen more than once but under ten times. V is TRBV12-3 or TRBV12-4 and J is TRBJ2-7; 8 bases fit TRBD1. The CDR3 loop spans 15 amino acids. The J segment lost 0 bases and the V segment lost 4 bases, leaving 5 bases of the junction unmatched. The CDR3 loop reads CASSWGQGASYEQYF. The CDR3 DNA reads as TGTGCCAGCAGTTGGGGTCAGGGGGCCTCCTACGAGCAGTACTTC.

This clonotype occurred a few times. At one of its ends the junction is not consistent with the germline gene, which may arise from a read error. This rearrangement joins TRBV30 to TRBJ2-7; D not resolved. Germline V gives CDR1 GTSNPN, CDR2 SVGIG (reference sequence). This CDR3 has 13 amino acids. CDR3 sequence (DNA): TGTGCCCGGAGTACCATTTGGGCCTACGAGCAGTACTTC. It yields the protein CARSTIWAYEQYF.

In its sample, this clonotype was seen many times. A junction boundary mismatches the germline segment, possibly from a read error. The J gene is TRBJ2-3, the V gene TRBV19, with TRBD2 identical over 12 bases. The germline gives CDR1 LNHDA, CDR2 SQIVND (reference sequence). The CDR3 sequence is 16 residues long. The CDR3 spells CASSIEAGAVTSGRHF. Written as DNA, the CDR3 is TGTGCCAGTAGTATAGAGGCAGGGGCTGTGACTAGCGGGAGACATTTT. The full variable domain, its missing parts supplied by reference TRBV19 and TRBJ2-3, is DGGITQSPKYLFRKEGQNVTLSCEQNLNHDAMYWYRQDPGQGLRLIYYSQIVNDFQKGDIAEGYSVSREKKESFPLTVTSAQKNPTAFYLCASSIEAGAVTSGRHFGPGTRLTVL.

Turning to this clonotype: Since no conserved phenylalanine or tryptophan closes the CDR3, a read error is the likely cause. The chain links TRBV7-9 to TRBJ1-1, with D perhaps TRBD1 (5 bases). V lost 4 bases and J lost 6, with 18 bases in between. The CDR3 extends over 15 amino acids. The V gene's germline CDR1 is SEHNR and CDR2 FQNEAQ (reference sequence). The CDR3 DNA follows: TGTGCCAGCAGCTCGCAAAAGGCAGGGTTCGCTGAAGCTTTCGTT. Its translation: CASSSQKAGFAEAFV.

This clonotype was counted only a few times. The CDR3 loop reads CASMASEQETQYF. In DNA form, the CDR3 reads TGTGCCAGCATGGCGAGCGAGCAAGAGACCCAGTACTTC. The gene calls are TRBV12-3 or TRBV12-4 and TRBJ2-5; no definite D call. This CDR3 comprises 13 residues. Trimming left V 7 bases short and J 2 bases short, with 11 bases between.

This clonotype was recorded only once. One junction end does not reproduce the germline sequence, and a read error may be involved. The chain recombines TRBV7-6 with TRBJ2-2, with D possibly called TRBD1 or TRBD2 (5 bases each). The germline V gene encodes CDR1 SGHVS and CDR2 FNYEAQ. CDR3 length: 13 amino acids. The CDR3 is CASSLLGTGEPFF. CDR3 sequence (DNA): TGTGCCAGCAGCTTATTAGGGACCGGGGAGCCGTTTTTT. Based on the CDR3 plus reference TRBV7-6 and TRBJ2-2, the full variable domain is GAGVSQSPRYKVTKRGQDVALRCDPISGHVSLYWYRQALGQGPEFLTYFNYEAQQDKSGLPNDRFSAERPEGSISTLTIQRTEQRDSAMYRCASSLLGTGEPFFGEGSRLTVL.

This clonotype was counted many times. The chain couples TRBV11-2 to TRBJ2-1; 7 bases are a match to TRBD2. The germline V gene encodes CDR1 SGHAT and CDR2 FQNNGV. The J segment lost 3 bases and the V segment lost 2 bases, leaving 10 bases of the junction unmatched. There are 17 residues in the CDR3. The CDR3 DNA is TGTGCCAGCAGCTTATCCTACGGCGGGGGATACTACAATGAGCAGTTCTTC. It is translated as CASSLSYGGGYYNEQFF.

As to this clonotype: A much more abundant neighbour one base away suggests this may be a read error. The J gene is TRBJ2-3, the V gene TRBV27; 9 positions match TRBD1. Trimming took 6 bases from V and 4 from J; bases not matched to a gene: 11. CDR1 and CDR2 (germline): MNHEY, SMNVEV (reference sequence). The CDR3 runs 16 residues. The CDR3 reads CASSPRTGASADTQYF. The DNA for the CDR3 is TGTGCCAGCAGCCCTCGGACAGGGGCTAGCGCAGATACGCAGTATTTT.

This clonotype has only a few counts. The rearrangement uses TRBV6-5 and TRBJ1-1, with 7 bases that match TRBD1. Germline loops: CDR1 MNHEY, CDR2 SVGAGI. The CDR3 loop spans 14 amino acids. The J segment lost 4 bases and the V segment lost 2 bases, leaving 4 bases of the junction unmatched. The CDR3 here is CASSYQGVGTEAFF. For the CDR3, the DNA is TGTGCCAGCAGTTACCAGGGGGTAGGCACTGAAGCTTTCTTT.

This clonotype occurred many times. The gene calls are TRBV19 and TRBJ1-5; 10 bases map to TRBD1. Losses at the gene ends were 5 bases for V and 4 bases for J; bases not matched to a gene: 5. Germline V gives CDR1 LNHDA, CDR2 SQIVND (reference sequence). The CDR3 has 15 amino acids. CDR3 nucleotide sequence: TGTGCCAGTAGTTCGTGGGACAGGGGTAATCAGCCCCAGCATTTT. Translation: CASSSWDRGNQPQHF.

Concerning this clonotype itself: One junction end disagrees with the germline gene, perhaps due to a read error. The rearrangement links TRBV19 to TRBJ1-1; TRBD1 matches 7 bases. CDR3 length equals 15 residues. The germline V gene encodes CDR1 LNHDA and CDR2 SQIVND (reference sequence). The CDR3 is CASSIVGQVNTEASF. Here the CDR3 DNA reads TGTGCCAGTAGTATAGTCGGACAGGTCAACACCGAAGCTTCCTTT.

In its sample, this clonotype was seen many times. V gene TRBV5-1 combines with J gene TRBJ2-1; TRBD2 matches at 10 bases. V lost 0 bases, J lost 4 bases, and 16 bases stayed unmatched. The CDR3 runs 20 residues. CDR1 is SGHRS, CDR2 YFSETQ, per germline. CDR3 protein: CASSLVGHPAGGPSYNEQFF. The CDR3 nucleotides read TGCGCCAGCAGCTTGGTCGGACACCCAGCGGGAGGGCCTAGTTACAATGAGCAGTTCTTC.

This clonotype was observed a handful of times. The CDR3 is CASTVSANEQFF. The CDR3 DNA is TGTGCCAGCACCGTTTCAGCAAACGAGCAGTTCTTC. J is TRBJ2-1 and V is TRBV6-6, with no clear D. V lost 7 bases and J lost 10, with 14 bases in between. The length of the CDR3 is 12 residues. Germline V gene sequence: CDR1 MNHNY, CDR2 SVGAGI (reference sequence).

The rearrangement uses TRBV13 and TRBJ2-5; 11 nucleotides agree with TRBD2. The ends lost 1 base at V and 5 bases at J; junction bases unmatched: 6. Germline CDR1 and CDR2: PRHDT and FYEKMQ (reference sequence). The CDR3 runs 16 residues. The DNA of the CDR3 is TGTGCCAGCAGCTTAGTTACTAGCGGGAGCAGGGAGACCCAGTACTTC. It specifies CASSLVTSGSRETQYF. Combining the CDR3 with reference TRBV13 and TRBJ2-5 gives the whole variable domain AAGVIQSPRHLIKEKRETATLKCYPIPRHDTVYWYQQGPGQDPQFLISFYEKMQSDKGSIPDRFSAQQFSDYHSELNMSSLELGDSALYFCASSLVTSGSRETQYFGPGTRLLVL.

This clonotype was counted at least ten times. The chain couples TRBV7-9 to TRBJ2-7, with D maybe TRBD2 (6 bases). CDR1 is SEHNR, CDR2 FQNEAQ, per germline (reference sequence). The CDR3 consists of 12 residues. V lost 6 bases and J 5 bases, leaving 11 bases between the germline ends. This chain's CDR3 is CASSPTGDEQYF. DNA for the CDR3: TGTGCCAGCAGTCCCACGGGGGACGAGCAGTACTTC.

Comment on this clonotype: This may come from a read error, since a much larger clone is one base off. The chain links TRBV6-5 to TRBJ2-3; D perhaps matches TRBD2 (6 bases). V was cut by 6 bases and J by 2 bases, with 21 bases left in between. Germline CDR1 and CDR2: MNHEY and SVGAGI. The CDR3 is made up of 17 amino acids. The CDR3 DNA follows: TGTGCCAGCAGGTGCTCTCAGGCTAGCGATTACACAGATACGCAGTATTTT. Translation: CASRCSQASDYTDTQYF.

The CDR3 DNA reads as TGTGCCAGCAGTCCCGGACTAGCGTATATAAGCTCCTACAATGAGCAGTTCTTC. Amino acids: CASSPGLAYISSYNEQFF. The chain has TRBV7-9 and TRBJ2-1, with 9 bases identical to TRBD2. Germline V gene sequence: CDR1 SEHNR, CDR2 FQNEAQ (reference sequence). With 6 bases clipped from V and 0 bases from J, the junction kept 12 bases outside the gene matches. CDR3 size: 18 residues.

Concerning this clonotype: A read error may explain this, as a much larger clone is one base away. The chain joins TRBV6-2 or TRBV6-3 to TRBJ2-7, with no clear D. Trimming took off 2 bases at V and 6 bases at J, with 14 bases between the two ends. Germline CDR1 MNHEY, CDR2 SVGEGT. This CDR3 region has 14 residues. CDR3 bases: TGTGCCAGCAGTTACGGGTCAGTATCTAGCGAGCAGTACTTC. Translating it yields CASSYGSVSSEQYF.

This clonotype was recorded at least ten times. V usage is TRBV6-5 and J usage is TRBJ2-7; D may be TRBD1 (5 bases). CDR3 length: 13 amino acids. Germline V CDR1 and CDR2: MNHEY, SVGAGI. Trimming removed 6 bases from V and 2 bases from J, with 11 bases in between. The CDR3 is CASRGRVTYEQYF. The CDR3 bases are TGTGCCAGCAGGGGCAGGGTTACCTACGAGCAGTACTTC.

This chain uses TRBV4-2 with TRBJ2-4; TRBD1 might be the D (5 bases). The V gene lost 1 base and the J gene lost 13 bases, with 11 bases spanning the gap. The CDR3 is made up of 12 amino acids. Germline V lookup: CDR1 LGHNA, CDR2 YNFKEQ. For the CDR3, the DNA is TGTGCCAGCAGCCAAGGCCGTGGGGCCCAGTACTTC. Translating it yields CASSQGRGAQYF.